A single sample is the source of the 25 T cell receptor beta chains below, sequenced in a study of blood T cell repertoires in COVID-19. TCRdb keeps only in-frame clones here, not all; method: immunoSEQ multiplex PCR. The table has around 58,000 clones, 88% seen once. The sequenced material came from peripheral blood. These receptors were taken from a human donor in a cohort sampled during active COVID-19.

V and J are TRBV18 and TRBJ1-3; no clear D gene. The CDR3 is made up of 15 amino acids. Trimming shortened V by 3 bases and J by 0 bases, and 9 bases separated the two germline ends. The germline gives CDR1 KGHSH, CDR2 LQKENI. In nucleotides, the CDR3 is TGTGCCAGCTCACCCGGTGCGGGCTCTGGAAACACCATATATTTT. Protein sequence: CASSPGAGSGNTIYF.

This sequence joins TRBV7-3 and TRBJ2-5, with 7 bases matching TRBD2. Losses at the gene ends were 1 base for V and 6 bases for J; bases not matched to a gene: 8. The CDR3 has 15 amino acids. In germline, CDR1 is SGHTA, CDR2 FQGTGA. The CDR3 DNA follows: TGTGCCAGCAGCTTAAATCCAGCGGGGATGAAGACCCAGTACTTC. Protein: CASSLNPAGMKTQYF.

The chain employs TRBV19 and TRBJ2-3; 8 bases are a match to TRBD1. CDR1 is LNHDA, CDR2 SQIVND, per germline (reference sequence). There are 14 residues in the CDR3. With 6 bases clipped from V and 3 bases from J, the junction kept 5 bases outside the gene matches. CDR3 DNA sequence: TGTGCCAGTAGCGATGACAGGGGAACAGATACGCAGTATTTT. This translates into CASSDDRGTDTQYF.

The chain has TRBV7-8 and TRBJ2-7; 8 positions agree with TRBD2. The CDR3 runs 15 residues. Trimming removed 0 bases from V and 2 bases from J; junction bases left unmatched: 3. The germline gives CDR1 SGHVS, CDR2 FQNEAQ. CDR3 nucleotide sequence: TGTGCCAGCAGCTTAGCCCCAGCGGGAGCCTACGAGCAGTACTTC. It yields the protein CASSLAPAGAYEQYF.

The chain carries TRBV27 and TRBJ2-7; 11 bases line up with TRBD1. The CDR3 is 15 residues long. V lost 5 bases and J lost 3; bases outside the gene matches: 6. In germline, CDR1 is MNHEY, CDR2 SMNVEV (reference sequence). CDR3 sequence (DNA): TGTGCCAGCAGTAACCTGGGACAGGGGGACTACGAGCAGTACTTC. Protein sequence: CASSNLGQGDYEQYF.

The rearrangement uses TRBV7-2 and TRBJ2-3; TRBD2 agrees at 15 bases. CDR1 SGHTA and CDR2 FQGNSA come from the germline V gene. The V gene end was trimmed by 5 bases and the J gene end by 6 bases; junction bases not matched to a gene: 12. The CDR3 is made up of 18 amino acids. Written as DNA, the CDR3 is TGTGCCAGCAGCCCCGGACTAGCGGGAGGGCCGGGTGCTGATACGCAGTATTTT. The encoded protein is CASSPGLAGGPGADTQYF.

The rearrangement uses TRBV5-6 and TRBJ2-1; TRBD2 aligns across 11 bases. Germline V gene data show CDR1 as SGHDT and CDR2 as YYEEEE. The CDR3 has 15 amino acids. V gave up 5 bases and J gave up 9 bases; unmatched junction bases: 10. CDR3 nucleotide sequence: TGTGCCAGCAGACGTAGCGGGGGGGCGGAGGGTGAGCAGTTCTTC. Its protein product is CASRRSGGAEGEQFF.

The V and J genes are TRBV7-8 and TRBJ2-5; TRBD1 agrees at 10 bases. The CDR3 totals 15 residues. Looked up from germline, CDR1 is SGHVS and CDR2 is FQNEAQ. The V segment lost 4 bases and the J segment 5 bases; nucleotides outside the gene matches: 7. CDR3 bases: TGTGCCAGCAGCTCGCGGGACAGGGGAGGGGAGACCCAGTACTTC. Protein: CASSSRDRGGETQYF. Full variable domain (remainder filled in from reference TRBV7-8 and TRBJ2-5): GAGVSQSPRYKVAKRGQDVALRCDPISGHVSLFWYQQALGQGPEFLTYFQNEAQLDKSGLPSDRFFAERPEGSVSTLKIQRTQQEDSAVYLCASSSRDRGGETQYFGPGTRLLVL.

The chain carries TRBV6-5 and TRBJ1-1, with a possible D match to TRBD1 (6 bases). Germline CDR1 and CDR2: MNHEY and SVGAGI. Trimming cost V 7 bases and J 0 bases, with 15 bases left between them. The CDR3 covers 15 residues. In DNA, the CDR3 is TGTGCCAGCATTCGTAACAGGGAGATGAACACTGAAGCTTTCTTT. It translates to CASIRNREMNTEAFF.

The chain recombines TRBV27 with TRBJ1-1; 7 bases are a match to TRBD1. The CDR3 contains 16 residues. V trimming: 3 bases; J trimming: 5 bases; junction bases outside the gene matches: 12. The germline CDR1 and CDR2 sequences are MNHEY and SMNVEV (reference sequence). The CDR3 DNA reads as TGTGCCAGCAGTTTCGTCCCCCAGGGGGAGATTACTGAAGCTTTCTTT. Translated, it gives CASSFVPQGEITEAFF.

This chain joins TRBV7-9 and TRBJ2-7; TRBD1 matches 8 bases. The CDR3 spans 17 residues. Germline loops: CDR1 SEHNR, CDR2 FQNEAQ (reference sequence). V trimming: 4 bases; J trimming: 5 bases; junction bases outside the gene matches: 16. The CDR3 loop reads CASSSNDLRQGNHEQYF. Written as DNA, the CDR3 is TGTGCCAGCAGCTCCAACGACCTCCGACAGGGGAACCACGAGCAGTACTTC.

The V and J genes are TRBV5-1 and TRBJ2-1, with 11 bases matching TRBD1. The CDR3 consists of 16 residues. CDR1 SGHRS and CDR2 YFSETQ come from the germline V gene. The V and J ends lost 4 bases and 7 bases, in that order; junction bases with no gene match: 10. CDR3 region: CASSGRTGTGGNEQFF. The CDR3 nucleotides are TGCGCCAGCAGCGGACGAACCGGGACAGGGGGGAATGAGCAGTTCTTC.

The chain uses TRBV11-3 and TRBJ2-2, with D perhaps matching TRBD1 (6 bases). The CDR3 runs to 12 residues. Deletions cut 6 bases from V and 4 bases from J, with 6 bases between. Germline V gives CDR1 SGHNT, CDR2 YENEEA. CDR3 in DNA: TGTGCCAGCAGACAGGGCACCGGGGAGCTGTTTTTT. Translating it yields CASRQGTGELFF.

The chain links TRBV6-2 or TRBV6-3 to TRBJ2-5; D not certain. The V end was cut by 0 bases, the J end by 4 bases, with 12 bases between. Germline V lookup: CDR1 MNHEY, CDR2 SVGEGT. This CDR3 comprises 15 residues. The CDR3 is CASSYSIGARETQYF. The CDR3, as DNA: TGTGCCAGCAGTTACTCGATCGGAGCACGAGAGACCCAGTACTTC.

This clone was seen a single time. This sequence joins TRBV5-1 and TRBJ2-3, with D possibly matching TRBD2 (5 bases). The CDR3 covers 14 residues. Germline CDR1 is SGHRS and CDR2 is YFSETQ. Deletions cut 4 bases from V and 4 bases from J, with 13 bases between. The CDR3 nucleotides read TGCGCCAGCAGCCCCGAGGGCCTCGCAGATACGCAGTATTTT. Protein sequence: CASSPEGLADTQYF.

The gene calls are TRBV9 and TRBJ2-1, with 11 bases fitting TRBD2. Germline V gene sequence: CDR1 SGDLS, CDR2 YYNGEE. Losses at the gene ends were 2 bases for V and 6 bases for J; bases not matched to a gene: 10. The CDR3 contains 17 residues. The CDR3 coding sequence is TGTGCCAGCAGCGTGCAATCGCTAGCGGGGGGACTCAATGAGCAGTTCTTC. Amino acids: CASSVQSLAGGLNEQFF.

The chain couples TRBV7-9 to TRBJ2-2, with TRBD2 matching 12 bases. Germline V gene lookup returns CDR1 SEHNR and CDR2 FQNEAQ (reference sequence). Trimming cost V 10 bases and J 0 bases; bases outside gene matches: 6. The CDR3 has 16 residues. CDR3 in amino acids: CAIRGLAGANTGELFF. DNA for the CDR3: TGTGCCATAAGGGGACTAGCGGGCGCGAACACCGGGGAGCTGTTTTTT.

This clone was counted only a few times. The chain combines TRBV29-1 with TRBJ1-2, with unresolved D. Trimming shortened V by 3 bases and J by 8 bases, and 10 bases separated the two germline ends. Germline V lookup: CDR1 SQVTM, CDR2 ANQGSEA. The length of the CDR3 is 11 residues. The CDR3 DNA reads TGCAGCGTTGAGGTGGGAGGGGGCTACACCTTC. Amino acids: CSVEVGGGYTF.

This chain uses TRBV11-2 with TRBJ1-5; D is possibly TRBD1 (5 bases). Germline CDR1 is SGHAT and CDR2 is FQNNGV. Trimming took off 2 bases at V and 0 bases at J, with 8 bases between the two ends. The CDR3 consists of 15 residues. CDR3: CASSLTGDSNQPQHF. The CDR3 DNA is TGTGCCAGCAGCTTAACAGGAGATAGCAATCAGCCCCAGCATTTT.

This clone was seen a few times. This chain joins TRBV28 and TRBJ1-5; maybe TRBD1 (5 bases). Germline lookup yields CDR1 MDHEN and CDR2 SYDVKM. The length of the CDR3 is 13 residues. Trimming removed 5 bases at V and 4 bases at J, with 9 bases between. CDR3 in amino acids: CASSRDFNQPQHF. Written as DNA, the CDR3 is TGTGCCAGCAGTCGGGACTTTAATCAGCCCCAGCATTTT.

This clone occurred once. This chain joins TRBV7-2 and TRBJ2-7; TRBD2 matches at 12 bases. The CDR3 spans 15 residues. From germline, CDR1 is SGHTA and CDR2 FQGNSA. Germline trimming cut 2 bases from V and 1 base from J; bases unmatched to any gene: 0. The CDR3 DNA follows: TGTGCCAGCAGCTTAACTAGCGGGGGGTCCTACGAGCAGTACTTC. Translated, it gives CASSLTSGGSYEQYF.

The rearrangement joins TRBV10-1 to TRBJ1-2, with 9 bases fitting TRBD1. The germline V gene encodes CDR1 WNHNN and CDR2 SYGVQD (reference sequence). This CDR3 is built from 15 residues. Trimming removed 0 bases from V and 4 bases from J; junction bases left unmatched: 3. CDR3 sequence reads: CASSESRTGVYGYTF. CDR3 DNA: TGCGCCAGCAGTGAGTCGAGGACAGGGGTCTATGGCTACACCTTC.

The gene calls are TRBV7-2 and TRBJ2-7; 7 bases are a match to TRBD2. The CDR3 is 15 amino acids. Germline V lookup: CDR1 SGHTA, CDR2 FQGNSA. Unmatched junction bases numbered 4, after V lost 0 bases and J lost 2 bases. The CDR3 loop reads CASSLAGGGPYEQYF. The DNA of the CDR3 is TGTGCCAGCAGCTTAGCTGGCGGGGGACCCTACGAGCAGTACTTC.

The chain employs TRBV25-1 and TRBJ2-3, with D possibly being TRBD2 (6 bases). Germline V lookup: CDR1 MGHDK, CDR2 SYGVNS. The CDR3 consists of 15 residues. The ends were cut back, 3 bases at V and 3 bases at J, with 13 bases in the middle. Here the CDR3 DNA reads TGTGCCAGCAGTGATCCGGGAGTCCCTACAGATACGCAGTATTTT. It translates to CASSDPGVPTDTQYF. The full variable domain, with the rest looked up from reference TRBV25-1 and TRBJ2-3, is EADIYQTPRYLVIGTGKKITLECSQTMGHDKMYWYQQDPGMELHLIHYSYGVNSTEKGDLSSESTVSRIRTEHFPLTLESARPSHTSQYLCASSDPGVPTDTQYFGPGTRLTVL.

The CDR3 DNA sequence: TGCGCCAGCAGTGCGGCGGGACTAGGGCGGGGTGTGCAGTTCTTC. Encoded protein: CASSAAGLGRGVQFF. V is TRBV10-2 and J is TRBJ2-1, with 8 bases aligning to TRBD2. Germline V CDR1 and CDR2: WSHSY, SAAADI. The CDR3 extends over 15 amino acids. Germline trimming cut 4 bases from V and 12 bases from J; bases unmatched to any gene: 14.